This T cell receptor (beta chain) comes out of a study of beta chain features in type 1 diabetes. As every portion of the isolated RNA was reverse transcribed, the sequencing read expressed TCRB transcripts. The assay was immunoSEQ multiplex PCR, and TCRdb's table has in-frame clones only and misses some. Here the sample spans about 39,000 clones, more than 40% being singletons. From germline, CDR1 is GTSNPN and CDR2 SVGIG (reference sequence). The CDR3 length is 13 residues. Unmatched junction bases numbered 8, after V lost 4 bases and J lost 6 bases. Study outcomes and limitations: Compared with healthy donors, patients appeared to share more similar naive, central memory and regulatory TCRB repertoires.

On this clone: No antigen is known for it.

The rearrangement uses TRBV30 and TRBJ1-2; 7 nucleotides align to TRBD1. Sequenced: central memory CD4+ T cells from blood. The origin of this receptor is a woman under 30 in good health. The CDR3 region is CAWNRGQLDGYTF. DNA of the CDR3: TGTGCCTGGAATAGGGGACAGTTGGATGGCTACACCTTC.